The text below deals with one T cell receptor beta chain. The target antigen is unknown. The record originates from a study of CD4 T cells in relation to SARS-CoV-2 and coronaviruses. Whole-study results and caveats: About 65% of donors had memory CD4+ clonotypes crossrecognizing SARS-CoV-2 and common cold coronavirus spike. This crossreactivity analysis covered spike protein alone, no other viral proteins.

The unexposed donors gave CD4+ T cells in about 2010-2019, prior to COVID-19. Cryopreserved PBMCs were CD4-enriched, then split into naive and memory cells. Trimming took off 4 bases at V and 8 bases at J, with 14 bases between the two ends. CDR1 and CDR2 (germline): MNHEY, SVGAGI. The CDR3 spans 13 residues. Some clones are missing from TCRdb's copy, which holds only in-frame ones; the method was immunoSEQ multiplex PCR. The sample records about 68,000 clones, roughly 93% being singletons. V gene TRBV6-5 combines with J gene TRBJ1-1, with a possible D match to TRBD1 (6 bases). This sequence originates from a human donor in good health. The material sequenced was naive CD4+ T cells from PBMCs. The subset denotes: naive CD4+ T cells isolated by negative enrichment. DNA of the CDR3: TGTGCCAGCAGTTCTCCGGGACAACCAGAAGCTTTCTTT. Protein sequence: CASSSPGQPEAFF.